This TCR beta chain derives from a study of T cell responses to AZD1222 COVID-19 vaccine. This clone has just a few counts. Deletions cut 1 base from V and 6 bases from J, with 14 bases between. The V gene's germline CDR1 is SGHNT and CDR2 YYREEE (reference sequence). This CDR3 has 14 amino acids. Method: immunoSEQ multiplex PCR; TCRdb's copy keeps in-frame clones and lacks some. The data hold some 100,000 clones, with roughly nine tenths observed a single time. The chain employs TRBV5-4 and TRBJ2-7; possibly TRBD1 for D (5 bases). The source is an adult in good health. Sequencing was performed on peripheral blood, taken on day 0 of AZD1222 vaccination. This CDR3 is CASSLIRAPGEQYF. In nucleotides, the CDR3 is TGTGCCAGCAGCTTGATCAGGGCTCCGGGCGAGCAGTACTTC. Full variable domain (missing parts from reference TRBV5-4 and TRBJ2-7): ETGVTQSPTHLIKTRGQQVTLRCSSQSGHNTVSWYQQALGQGPQFIFQYYREEENGRGNFPPRFSGLQFPNYSSELNVNALELDDSALYLCASSLIRAPGEQYFGPGTRLTVT.